This entry concerns a single T cell receptor beta chain. What it binds is unknown. This CDR3 spans 13 amino acids. The germline V and J ends were trimmed by 6 bases and 10 bases, with 18 bases remaining between them. From germline, CDR1 is MNHNY and CDR2 SVGAGI (reference sequence). The sample comes from a study of cytomegalovirus exposure and HLA in healthy donors. Study information: Earlier findings included roughly 100 million unique TCR beta sequences obtained from 180 million or so T cells. Whole-study findings and limits: Follow-up analysis seemed to connect common viral pathogens with several of the most significant clusters identified. In a later analysis, DRB1 alleles had the most associated TCRs; HLA-C alleles the fewest. Some V segments, including TRBV6-2 and TRBV6-3, were excluded as indistinguishable.

PCR primers comprised 60 Vbeta and 13 Jbeta primers. Repertoires were generated with immunoSEQ multiplex PCR, while TCRdb's copy carries only in-frame clones and drops some. The table has roughly 70,000 clones, 80% to 90% seen once. This sequence joins TRBV6-6 and TRBJ1-1, with D perhaps matching TRBD1 (6 bases). Sequences were obtained from PBMCs. This clonotype was obtained from a woman in her 30s in good health and CMV-seropositive. CDR3 sequence: CASSPALGGGAFF. CDR3 coding DNA: TGTGCCAGCAGCCCAGCCTTGGGAGGGGGAGCTTTCTTT.